The sequence of this T cell receptor (beta chain) was determined in a study of blood T cell repertoires in COVID-19. Germline V gives CDR1 MDHEN, CDR2 SYDVKM. This CDR3 contains 16 residues. V gave up 5 bases and J gave up 3 bases; unmatched junction bases: 10. Some clones are missing from TCRdb's copy, which holds only in-frame ones; the method was immunoSEQ multiplex PCR. The profile covers about 260,000 clones, with 86% appearing a single time and roughly 2% taken by the ten largest. The rearrangement uses TRBV28 and TRBJ2-7, with 10 bases lining up with TRBD2. The clonotype originates from a woman in her forties or fifties who had recovered from COVID-19. Material for sequencing was PBMCs or T cells enriched from blood (not recorded which). CDR3 sequence reads: CASSPLTLAGIYEQYF. The CDR3 nucleotides read TGTGCCAGCAGTCCCCTAACACTAGCGGGAATCTACGAGCAGTACTTC.